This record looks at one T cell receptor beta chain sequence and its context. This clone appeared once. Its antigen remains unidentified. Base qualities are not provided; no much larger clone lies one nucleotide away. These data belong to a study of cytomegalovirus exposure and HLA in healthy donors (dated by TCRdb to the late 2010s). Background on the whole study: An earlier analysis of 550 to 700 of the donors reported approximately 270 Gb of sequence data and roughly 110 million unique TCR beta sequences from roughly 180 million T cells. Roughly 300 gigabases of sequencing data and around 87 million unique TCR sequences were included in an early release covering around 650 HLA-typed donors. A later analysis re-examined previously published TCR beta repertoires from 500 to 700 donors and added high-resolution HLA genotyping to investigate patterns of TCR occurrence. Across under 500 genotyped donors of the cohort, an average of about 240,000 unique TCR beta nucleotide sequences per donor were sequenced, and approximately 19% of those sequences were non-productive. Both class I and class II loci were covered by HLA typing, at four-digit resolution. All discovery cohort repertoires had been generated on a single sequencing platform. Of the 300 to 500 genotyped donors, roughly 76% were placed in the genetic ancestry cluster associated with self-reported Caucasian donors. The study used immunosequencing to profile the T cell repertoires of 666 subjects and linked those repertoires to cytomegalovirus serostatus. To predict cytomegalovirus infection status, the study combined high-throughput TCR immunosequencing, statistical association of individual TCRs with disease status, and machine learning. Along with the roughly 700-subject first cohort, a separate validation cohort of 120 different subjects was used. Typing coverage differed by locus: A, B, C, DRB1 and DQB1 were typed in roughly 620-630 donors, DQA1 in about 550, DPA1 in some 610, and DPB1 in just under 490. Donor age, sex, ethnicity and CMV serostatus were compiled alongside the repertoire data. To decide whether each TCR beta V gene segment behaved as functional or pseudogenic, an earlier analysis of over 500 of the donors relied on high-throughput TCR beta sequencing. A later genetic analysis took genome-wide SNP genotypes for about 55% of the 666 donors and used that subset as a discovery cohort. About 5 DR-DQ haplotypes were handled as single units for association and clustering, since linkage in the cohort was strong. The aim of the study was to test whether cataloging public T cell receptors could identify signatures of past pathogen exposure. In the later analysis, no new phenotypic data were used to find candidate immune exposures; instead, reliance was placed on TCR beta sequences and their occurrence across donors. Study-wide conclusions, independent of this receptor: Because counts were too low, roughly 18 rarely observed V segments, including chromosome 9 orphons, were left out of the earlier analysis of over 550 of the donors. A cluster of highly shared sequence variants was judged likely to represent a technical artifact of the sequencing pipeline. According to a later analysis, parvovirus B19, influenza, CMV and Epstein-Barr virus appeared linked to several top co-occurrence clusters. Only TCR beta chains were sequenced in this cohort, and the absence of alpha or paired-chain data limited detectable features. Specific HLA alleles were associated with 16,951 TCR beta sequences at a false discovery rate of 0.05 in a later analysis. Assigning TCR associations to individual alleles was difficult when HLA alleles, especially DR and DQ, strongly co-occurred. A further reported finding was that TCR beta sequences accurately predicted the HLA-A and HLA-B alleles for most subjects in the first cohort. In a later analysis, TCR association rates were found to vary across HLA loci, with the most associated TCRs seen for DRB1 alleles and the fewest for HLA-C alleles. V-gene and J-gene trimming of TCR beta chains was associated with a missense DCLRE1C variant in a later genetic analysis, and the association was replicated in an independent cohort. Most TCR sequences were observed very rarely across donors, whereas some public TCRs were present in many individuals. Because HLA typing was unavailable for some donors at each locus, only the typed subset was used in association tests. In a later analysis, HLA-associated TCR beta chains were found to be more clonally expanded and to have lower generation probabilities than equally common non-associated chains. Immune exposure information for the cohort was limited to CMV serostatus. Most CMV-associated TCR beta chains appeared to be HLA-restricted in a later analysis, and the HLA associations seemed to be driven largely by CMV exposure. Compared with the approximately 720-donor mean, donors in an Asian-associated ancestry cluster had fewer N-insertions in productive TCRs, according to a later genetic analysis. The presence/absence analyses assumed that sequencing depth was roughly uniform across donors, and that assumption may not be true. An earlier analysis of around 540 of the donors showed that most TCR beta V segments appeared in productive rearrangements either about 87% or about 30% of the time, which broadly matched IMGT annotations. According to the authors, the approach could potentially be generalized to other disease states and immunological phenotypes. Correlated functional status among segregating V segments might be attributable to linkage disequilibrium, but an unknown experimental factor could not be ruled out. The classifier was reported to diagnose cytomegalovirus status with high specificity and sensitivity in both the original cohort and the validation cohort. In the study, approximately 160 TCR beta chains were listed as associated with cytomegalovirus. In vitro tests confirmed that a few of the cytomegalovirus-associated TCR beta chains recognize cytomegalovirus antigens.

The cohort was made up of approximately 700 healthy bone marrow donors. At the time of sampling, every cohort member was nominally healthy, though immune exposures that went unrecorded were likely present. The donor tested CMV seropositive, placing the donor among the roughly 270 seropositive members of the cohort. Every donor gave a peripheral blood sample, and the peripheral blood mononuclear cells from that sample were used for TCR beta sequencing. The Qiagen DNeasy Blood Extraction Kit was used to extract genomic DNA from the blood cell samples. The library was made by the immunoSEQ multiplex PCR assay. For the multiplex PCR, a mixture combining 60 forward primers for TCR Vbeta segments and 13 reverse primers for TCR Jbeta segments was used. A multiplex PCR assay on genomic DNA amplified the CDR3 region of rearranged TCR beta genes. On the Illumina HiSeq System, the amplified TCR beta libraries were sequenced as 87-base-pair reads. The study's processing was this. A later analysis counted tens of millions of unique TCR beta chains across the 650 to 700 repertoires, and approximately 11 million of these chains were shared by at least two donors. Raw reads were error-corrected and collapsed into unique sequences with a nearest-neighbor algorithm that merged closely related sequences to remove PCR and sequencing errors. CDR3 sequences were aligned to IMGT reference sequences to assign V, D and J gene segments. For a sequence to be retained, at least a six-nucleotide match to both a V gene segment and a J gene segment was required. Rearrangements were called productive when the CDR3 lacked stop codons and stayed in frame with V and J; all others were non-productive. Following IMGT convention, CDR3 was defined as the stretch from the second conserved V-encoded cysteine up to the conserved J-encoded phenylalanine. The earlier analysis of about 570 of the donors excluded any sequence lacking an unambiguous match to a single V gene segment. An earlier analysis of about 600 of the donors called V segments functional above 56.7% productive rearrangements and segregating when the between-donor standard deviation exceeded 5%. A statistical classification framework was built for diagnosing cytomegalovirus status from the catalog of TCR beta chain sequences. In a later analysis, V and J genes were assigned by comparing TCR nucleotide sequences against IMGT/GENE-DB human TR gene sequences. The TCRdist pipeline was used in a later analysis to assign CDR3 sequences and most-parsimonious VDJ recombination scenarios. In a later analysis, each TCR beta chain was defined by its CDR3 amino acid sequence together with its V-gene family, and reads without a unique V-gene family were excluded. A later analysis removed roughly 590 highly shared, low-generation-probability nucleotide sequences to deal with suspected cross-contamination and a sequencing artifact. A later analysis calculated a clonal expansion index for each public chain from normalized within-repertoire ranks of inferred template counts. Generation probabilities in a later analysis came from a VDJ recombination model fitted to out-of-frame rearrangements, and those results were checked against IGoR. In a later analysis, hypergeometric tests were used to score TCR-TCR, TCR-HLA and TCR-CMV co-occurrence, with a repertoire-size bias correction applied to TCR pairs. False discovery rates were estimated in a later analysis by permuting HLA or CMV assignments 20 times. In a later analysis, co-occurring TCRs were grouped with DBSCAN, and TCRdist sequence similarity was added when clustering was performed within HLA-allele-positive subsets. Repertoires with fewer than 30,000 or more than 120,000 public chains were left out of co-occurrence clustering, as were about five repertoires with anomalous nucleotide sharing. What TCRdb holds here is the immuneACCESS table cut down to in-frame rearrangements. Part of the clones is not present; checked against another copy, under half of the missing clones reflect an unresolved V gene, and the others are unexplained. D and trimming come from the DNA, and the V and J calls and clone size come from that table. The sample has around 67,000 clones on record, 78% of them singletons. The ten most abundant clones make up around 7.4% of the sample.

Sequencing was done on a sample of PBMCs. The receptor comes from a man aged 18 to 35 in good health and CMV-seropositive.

The bases are TGTGCCAGCAGTACTGACAGGGCCGAGCAGTTCTTC. Its protein product is CASSTDRAEQFF. The chain joins TRBV6-5 to TRBJ2-1, and 7 bases in between align with TRBD1. From a lookup of the germline V gene, CDR1 and CDR2 are MNHEY and SVGAGI. After removal of 5 bases from V and 10 bases from J, the junction retains 5 bases not matched to a gene. Measured from the cysteine to the phenylalanine, the CDR3 is 12 residues long. Only CDR3 DNA is held: 36 bases, read in frame from base 1.